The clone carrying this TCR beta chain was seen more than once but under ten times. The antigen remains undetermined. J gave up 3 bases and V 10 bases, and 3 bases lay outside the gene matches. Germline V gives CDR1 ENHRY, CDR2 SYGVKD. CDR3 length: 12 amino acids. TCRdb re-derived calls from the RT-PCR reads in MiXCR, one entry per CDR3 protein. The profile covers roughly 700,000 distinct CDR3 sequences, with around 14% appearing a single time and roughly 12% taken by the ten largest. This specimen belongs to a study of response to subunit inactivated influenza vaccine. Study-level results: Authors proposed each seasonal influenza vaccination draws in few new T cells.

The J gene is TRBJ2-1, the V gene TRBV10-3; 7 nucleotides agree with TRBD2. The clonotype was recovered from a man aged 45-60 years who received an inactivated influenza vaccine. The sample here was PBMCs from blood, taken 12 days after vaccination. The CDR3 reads CATGGIYNEQFF. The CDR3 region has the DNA TGTGCCACCGGGGGGATCTACAATGAGCAGTTCTTC.